The 32 T cell receptor beta chains below all came from one sample that was sequenced in a study of cytomegalovirus exposure and HLA in healthy donors. The primer mix had 60 Vbeta and 13 Jbeta primers. The protocol was immunoSEQ multiplex PCR, while the TCRdb copy is restricted to in-frame clones and leaves out a portion. The sample consists of more than 110,000 clones, 65% to 85% of them appearing once. Sequencing used PBMCs. Every receptor here comes from a male donor in good health and CMV-seronegative.

The genes are TRBV6-5 and TRBJ1-1, with 10 positions matching TRBD1. J was trimmed by 4 bases and V by 2 bases; bases with no gene match: 1. Germline V gene lookup returns CDR1 MNHEY and CDR2 SVGAGI. This CDR3 spans 14 amino acids. Here the CDR3 DNA reads TGTGCCAGCAGTTACGGGACAGGGGCCACTGAAGCTTTCTTT. Protein product: CASSYGTGATEAFF.

This clone was recorded only once. The chain has TRBV5-1 and TRBJ2-3; D uncertain. This CDR3 is 14 amino acids long. From germline, CDR1 is SGHRS and CDR2 YFSETQ. Trimming took 2 bases from V and 11 from J, leaving 18 bases between them. The CDR3 coding sequence is TGCGCCAGCAGCTTAAGTAGCCGAGTCGAGAGGCAGTATTTT. The encoded protein is CASSLSSRVERQYF.

In this sample, this clone turned up a few times. The V gene is TRBV5-4, the J gene TRBJ2-2; 8 nucleotides match TRBD1. The CDR3 contains 16 residues. After removal of 0 bases from V and 4 bases from J, the junction contained 5 bases not matched to a gene. Germline V lookup: CDR1 SGHNT, CDR2 YYREEE (reference sequence). CDR3 nucleotides: TGTGCCAGCAGCTTGGGGCAGGGGGCGCGCACCGGGGAGCTGTTTTTT. Residues: CASSLGQGARTGELFF.

In this sample, this clone turned up a few times. The chain uses TRBV25-1 and TRBJ2-5; D may be TRBD1 (6 bases). Trimming shortened V by 3 bases and J by 4 bases, and 15 bases separated the two germline ends. CDR3 length equals 15 residues. Germline V lookup: CDR1 MGHDK, CDR2 SYGVNS. CDR3 bases: TGTGCCAGCAGTGACACAGGGACCCCCCGAGAGACCCAGTACTTC. Amino acids: CASSDTGTPRETQYF.

V usage is TRBV19 and J usage is TRBJ2-7; D ambiguous. Per the germline V gene, CDR1 is LNHDA and CDR2 is SQIVND (reference sequence). The V and J ends lost 5 bases and 0 bases respectively, with 14 bases between them. The CDR3 is made up of 15 amino acids. This CDR3 is CASSEHSSTSYEQYF. The CDR3 bases are TGTGCCAGTAGTGAGCACAGTTCGACCTCCTACGAGCAGTACTTC.

This chain connects TRBV14 to TRBJ2-7; 9 bases are shared with TRBD1. Germline CDR1 and CDR2: SGHDN and FVKESK. With V trimmed by 4 bases and J by 4 bases, 5 bases remained unmatched. This CDR3 is built from 14 residues. CDR3: CASSRSTGGYEQYF. The CDR3 nucleotides are TGTGCCAGCAGCCGGTCGACAGGGGGGTACGAGCAGTACTTC.

The chain is built from TRBV10-3 and TRBJ1-4; 11 nucleotides match TRBD1. The trim removed 10 bases at V and 10 bases at J, leaving 8 bases unmatched. The CDR3 loop spans 13 amino acids. Germline CDR1 reads ENHRY; CDR2 reads SYGVKD. DNA for the CDR3: TGTGCCACAGAGGACAGGGGGCAGGGAAAACTGTTTTTT. Translation: CATEDRGQGKLFF.

This chain links TRBV10-2 with TRBJ2-1, with 12 bases fitting TRBD2. The V segment lost 6 bases and the J segment 5 bases; nucleotides outside the gene matches: 8. Per the germline V gene, CDR1 is WSHSY and CDR2 is SAAADI. The CDR3 covers 16 residues. CDR3 nucleotide sequence: TGCGCCAGCAGCTGGCTAGCGGGAGGGGAGCACAATGAGCAGTTCTTC. Amino acids: CASSWLAGGEHNEQFF.

This rearrangement joins TRBV30 to TRBJ2-1, with 7 bases identical to TRBD2. The CDR3 covers 13 residues. The ends lost 3 bases at V and 3 bases at J; junction bases unmatched: 2. From germline, CDR1 is GTSNPN and CDR2 SVGIG (reference sequence). This chain's CDR3 is CAWSGGSYNEQFF. Here the CDR3 DNA reads TGTGCCTGGAGCGGCGGGAGCTACAATGAGCAGTTCTTC.

This chain uses TRBV2 with TRBJ2-1, with 10 bases that match TRBD1. CDR1 and CDR2 (germline): SNHLY, FYNNEI. The junction had 10 bases not matched to a gene; V was cut back by 3 bases and J by 8 bases. The CDR3 extends over 16 amino acids. CDR3 residues: CASSDTTGGALHEQFF. CDR3 bases: TGTGCCAGCAGTGACACGACAGGGGGCGCCTTGCATGAGCAGTTCTTC.

CDR3 coding DNA: TGTGCCAGCGAGGCACGAGGGGGCGGATCACCCCTCCACTTT. Residues: CASEARGGGSPLHF. This chain uses TRBV19 with TRBJ1-6; TRBD1 aligns across 7 bases. The CDR3 spans 14 residues. The junction had 12 bases not matched to a gene; V was cut back by 9 bases and J by 10 bases. The germline gives CDR1 LNHDA, CDR2 SQIVND (reference sequence).

This clone was seen many times. The V and J genes are TRBV9 and TRBJ2-1; D might be TRBD2 (6 bases). V lost 4 bases to trimming and J lost 7 bases, with 21 bases between them. Germline-derived CDR1 and CDR2 are SGDLS and YYNGEE. The CDR3 covers 16 residues. The CDR3 DNA sequence: TGTGCCAGCAGCTCGAGGTGGGAGGACCTGGGTAATGAGCAGTTCTTC. Its translation: CASSSRWEDLGNEQFF.

V gene TRBV11-2 combines with J gene TRBJ2-2; D remains unclear. Between the trimmed V and J ends, which lost 2 bases and 2 bases, there was a span of 3 bases. Germline CDR1 and CDR2: SGHAT and FQNNGV. The CDR3 consists of 13 residues. The chain's CDR3 is CASSLTNTGELFF. The CDR3 DNA sequence: TGTGCCAGCAGCTTAACAAACACCGGGGAGCTGTTTTTT.

V usage is TRBV7-6 and J usage is TRBJ2-7; TRBD2 matches at 7 bases. Germline values: CDR1 SGHVS, CDR2 FNYEAQ. V was clipped by 2 bases and J by 3 bases; unmatched bases: 1. CDR3 length equals 13 residues. CDR3 DNA: TGTGCCAGCAGCTTAACTAGCGACTACGAGCAGTACTTC. It codes for CASSLTSDYEQYF.

The chain recombines TRBV13 with TRBJ2-7, with D unresolved. The CDR3 runs 13 residues. V was trimmed by 2 bases and J by 2 bases, leaving 7 bases between them. From germline, CDR1 is PRHDT and CDR2 FYEKMQ (reference sequence). In DNA form, the CDR3 reads TGTGCCAGCAGCTTACTAGGAACCTACGAGCAGTACTTC. Residues: CASSLLGTYEQYF. The full variable domain, in which reference TRBV13 and TRBJ2-7 provide the parts outside the CDR3, is AAGVIQSPRHLIKEKRETATLKCYPIPRHDTVYWYQQGPGQDPQFLISFYEKMQSDKGSIPDRFSAQQFSDYHSELNMSSLELGDSALYFCASSLLGTYEQYFGPGTRLTVT.

This clone was seen once. The V gene is TRBV10-1, the J gene TRBJ2-5; D possibly corresponds to TRBD2 (5 bases). Germline V gives CDR1 WNHNN, CDR2 SYGVQD (reference sequence). The CDR3 runs 13 residues. Trimming removed 3 bases at V and 4 bases at J, with 9 bases between. CDR3 amino acids: CASSDPAGETQYF. The CDR3 DNA is TGCGCCAGCAGTGACCCGGCGGGAGAGACCCAGTACTTC.

This clone was observed a handful of times. V gene TRBV19 combines with J gene TRBJ1-5, with 9 bases identical to TRBD1. The V gene end was trimmed by 8 bases and the J gene end by 6 bases; junction bases not matched to a gene: 17. CDR1 and CDR2 from the germline V gene are LNHDA and SQIVND (reference sequence). The CDR3 consists of 17 residues. This chain's CDR3 is CASHVGRGTGFFQPQHF. CDR3 DNA: TGTGCCAGTCACGTCGGGCGGGGGACAGGGTTTTTTCAGCCCCAGCATTTT.

The chain combines TRBV5-6 with TRBJ2-5; 7 bases align to TRBD2. This CDR3 has 14 residues. Germline lookup yields CDR1 SGHDT and CDR2 YYEEEE. J gave up 4 bases and V 0 bases, and 3 bases lay outside the gene matches. The CDR3 DNA reads TGTGCCAGCAGCTTGGGGGAGGGTTTAGAGACCCAGTACTTC. Protein sequence: CASSLGEGLETQYF.

This sequence joins TRBV9 and TRBJ2-3; 10 bases are a match to TRBD2. The CDR3 is 15 amino acids. Trimming at V came to 3 bases and at J to 4 bases, leaving 5 bases not matched to a gene. Per the germline V gene, CDR1 is SGDLS and CDR2 is YYNGEE. This CDR3 is CASSASGGVSDTQYF. CDR3 in DNA: TGTGCCAGCAGCGCAAGCGGGGGGGTTTCAGATACGCAGTATTTT.

This rearrangement joins TRBV5-4 to TRBJ2-3, with 10 bases that match TRBD1. Trimming cost V 4 bases and J 5 bases; bases outside gene matches: 10. The CDR3 totals 16 residues. The germline CDR1 and CDR2 sequences are SGHNT and YYREEE (reference sequence). In DNA, the CDR3 is TGTGCCAGCAGCACCGGGACAGGGGTCGTTGGAGATACGCAGTATTTT. Protein: CASSTGTGVVGDTQYF.

The chain joins TRBV10-3 to TRBJ1-1; no firm D call. This CDR3 contains 12 residues. Trimming removed 4 bases at V and 0 bases at J, with 3 bases between. The germline CDR1 and CDR2 sequences are ENHRY and SYGVKD. CDR3 DNA sequence: TGTGCCATCAGTGGAGTGAACACTGAAGCTTTCTTT. This gives the protein CAISGVNTEAFF.

This chain links TRBV7-9 with TRBJ2-5, with a weak D call TRBD2 (7 bases). CDR1 is SEHNR and CDR2 is FQNEAQ in the germline V gene (reference sequence). This CDR3 comprises 12 residues. CDR3 amino acids: CSLGGGLETQYF. In DNA, the CDR3 is TGTTCCCTTGGGGGGGGCTTGGAGACCCAGTACTTC. Complete variable domain (other parts from reference TRBV7-9 and TRBJ2-5): DTGVSQNPRHKITKRGQNVTFRCDPISEHNRLYWYRQTLGQGPEFLTYFQNEAQLEKSRLLSDRFSAERPKGSFSTLEIQRTEQGDSAMYLCSLGGGLETQYFGPGTRLLVL.

This chain connects TRBV11-2 to TRBJ2-4, with a possible D match to TRBD2 (6 bases). CDR3 length equals 16 residues. Trimming removed 6 bases from V and 1 base from J, with 16 bases in between. Germline CDR1 SGHAT, CDR2 FQNNGV. The CDR3 sequence: CASRFGSGEAKNIQYF. The CDR3 DNA is TGTGCCAGCAGATTTGGGTCGGGGGAGGCCAAAAACATTCAGTACTTC. The full variable domain, completed using reference TRBV11-2 and TRBJ2-4, is EAGVAQSPRYKIIEKRQSVAFWCNPISGHATLYWYQQILGQGPKLLIQFQNNGVVDDSQLPKDRFSAERLKGVDSTLKIQPAKLEDSAVYLCASRFGSGEAKNIQYFGAGTRLSVL.

This clone occurred a few times. V gene TRBV7-3 combines with J gene TRBJ2-3, with a tentative D call TRBD2 (6 bases). The CDR3 covers 14 residues. Germline V gives CDR1 SGHTA, CDR2 FQGTGA. V was shortened by 3 bases and J by 4 bases, with 11 bases between the two germline ends. The CDR3 loop reads CASSLGLGPDTQYF. CDR3 nucleotide sequence: TGTGCCAGCAGCTTGGGACTGGGGCCAGATACGCAGTATTTT.

This clone was seen a few times. This rearrangement joins TRBV4-1 to TRBJ1-1, with a possible D match to TRBD1 (5 bases). Germline V gene lookup returns CDR1 MGHRA and CDR2 YSYEKL. Trimming removed 4 bases from V and 0 bases from J, with 12 bases in between. CDR3 size: 15 residues. Here the CDR3 DNA reads TGCGCCAGCAGCCTAATGGCAGGGATGAACACTGAAGCTTTCTTT. Translated, it gives CASSLMAGMNTEAFF.

The J gene is TRBJ2-1, the V gene TRBV2; 9 nucleotides match TRBD2. J lost 2 bases, V lost 4 bases, and 6 bases had no gene match. The CDR3 is made up of 16 amino acids. Germline V gives CDR1 SNHLY, CDR2 FYNNEI. The CDR3: CASSASGDPAYNEQFF. DNA for the CDR3: TGTGCCAGCAGTGCTAGCGGGGACCCGGCCTACAATGAGCAGTTCTTC.

Only a few counts were recorded for this clone. The junction departs from germline at one end; a sequencing error may be responsible. In DNA form, the CDR3 reads TGTGCCAGCAGGGAATCGGGGGGCGAGTATGGCTACACCTTC. Protein product: CASRESGGEYGYTF. The chain recombines TRBV25-1 with TRBJ1-2, with D maybe TRBD1 (6 bases). CDR1 is MGHDK and CDR2 is SYGVNS in the germline V gene. This CDR3 region has 14 residues.

This chain connects TRBV28 to TRBJ1-2; TRBD1 is a possible D gene (6 bases). Trimming stripped 7 bases from V and 8 bases from J, with 23 bases between. This CDR3 has 15 residues. Germline V CDR1 and CDR2: MDHEN, SYDVKM. The CDR3 DNA reads as TGTGCCAGCACCCTGGGGAGGGACATCAGGGACGGCTACACCTTC. Protein product: CASTLGRDIRDGYTF.

The V and J genes are TRBV18 and TRBJ2-2; 7 bases align to TRBD2. The CDR3 runs 15 residues. Germline CDR1 is KGHSH and CDR2 is LQKENI. Germline trimming cut 4 bases from V and 2 bases from J; bases unmatched to any gene: 4. The CDR3: CASSLAGANTGELFF. The DNA of the CDR3 is TGTGCCAGCTCACTGGCGGGAGCCAACACCGGGGAGCTGTTTTTT.

This clone was seen a single time. The rearrangement joins TRBV6-5 to TRBJ1-2; D is possibly TRBD1 (6 bases). The CDR3 sequence is 13 residues long. Trimming stripped 8 bases from V and 4 bases from J, with 14 bases between. Germline CDR1 and CDR2: MNHEY and SVGAGI. The CDR3 loop reads CASAPGQVYGYTF. The CDR3 DNA reads TGTGCCAGCGCCCCGGGACAAGTCTATGGCTACACCTTC.

The J gene is TRBJ2-5, the V gene TRBV28, with D perhaps matching TRBD2 (5 bases). Trimming left V 6 bases short and J 6 bases short, with 20 bases between. Germline CDR1 is MDHEN and CDR2 is SYDVKM. The CDR3 extends over 15 amino acids. The CDR3 DNA sequence: TGTGCCAGCAGGCGCCATGGAGCTAAGCGGAAGACCCAGTACTTC. Its translation is CASRRHGAKRKTQYF.

The rearrangement links TRBV19 to TRBJ2-7; 10 bases agree with TRBD1. The CDR3 is 16 amino acids. Trimming removed 3 bases from V and 4 bases from J; junction bases left unmatched: 9. Germline CDR1 reads LNHDA; CDR2 reads SQIVND (reference sequence). The CDR3 nucleotides read TGTGCCAGTAGTATGATCCCAGACAGGGGGCTATACGAGCAGTACTTC. Residues: CASSMIPDRGLYEQYF.